This TCR beta chain was sequenced during a study of identical twins. Findings and caveats of the study: Twin sharing of out-of-frame TCR alpha was underestimated by models in monozygotic pairs. Excess low generation probability was seen in twin-shared out-of-frame alpha sequences.

The CDR3 has 13 amino acids. V was clipped by 4 bases and J by 5 bases, with 9 bases between them. Looked up from germline, CDR1 is MNHEY and CDR2 is SMNVEV (reference sequence). cDNA molecules carried unique molecular identifiers, and template switching added a universal primer site. TCRdb analysed the 5' RACE reads with MiXCR anew, one entry per CDR3 protein. The sample holds about 700,000 distinct CDR3 sequences, around 6.1% seen once. This clonotype was found a few times. What it binds is unknown. Input material: naive T cells sorted from blood. This TCR derives from a man younger than 35 in good health. This sequence joins TRBV27 and TRBJ1-5; weak D call: TRBD1 (6 bases). CDR3 region: CASSSGVHQPQHF. The DNA for the CDR3 is TGTGCCAGCAGTTCAGGGGTCCATCAGCCCCAGCATTTT.